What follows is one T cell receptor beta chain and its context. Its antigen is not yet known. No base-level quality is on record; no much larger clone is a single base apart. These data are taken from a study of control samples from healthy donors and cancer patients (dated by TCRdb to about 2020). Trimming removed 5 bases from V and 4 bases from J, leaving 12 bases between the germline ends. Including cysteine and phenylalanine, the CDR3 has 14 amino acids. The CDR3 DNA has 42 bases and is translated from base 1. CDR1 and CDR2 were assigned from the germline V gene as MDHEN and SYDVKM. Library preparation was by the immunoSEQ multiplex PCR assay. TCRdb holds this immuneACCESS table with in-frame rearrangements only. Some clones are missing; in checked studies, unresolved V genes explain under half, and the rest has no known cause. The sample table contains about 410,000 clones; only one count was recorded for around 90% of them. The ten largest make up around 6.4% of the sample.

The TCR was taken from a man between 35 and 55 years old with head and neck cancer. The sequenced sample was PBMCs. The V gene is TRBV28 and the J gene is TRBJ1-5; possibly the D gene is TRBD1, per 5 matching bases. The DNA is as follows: TGTGCCAGCAGTACTCACGGGGCAAATCAGCCCCAGCATTTT. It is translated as CASSTHGANQPQHF.